The text below deals with one T cell receptor beta chain. Its specificity is unknown. This entry is derived from a study of shared clonotypes between healthy human individuals. Clones were read by immunoSEQ multiplex PCR, and TCRdb kept only the in-frame ones, dropping some. Found here are approximately 2.5 million clones, 80% to 95% of them singletons; the top ten hold about 0.38%. The CDR3 totals 16 residues. The V and J ends lost 1 base and 0 bases, in that order; junction bases with no gene match: 5. The germline V gene encodes CDR1 SGDLS and CDR2 YYNGEE. Points from the study as a whole: Naive subsets generally had larger estimated richness than memory subsets. Generation probabilities were higher for clonotypes shared across all four sorted-subset donors than for unshared ones.

The receptor was derived from a man aged 18-30 years in good health. Some clones in this sample may be carry-over from other donors' samples. The sample consisted of naive CD4+ T cells from PBMCs. Described subset: CD45RA+ positively selected. The V gene is TRBV9, the J gene TRBJ2-3; TRBD2 matches at 7 bases. CDR3 coding DNA: TGTGCCAGCAGCGTAACTAGCGCCGCTAGCACAGATACGCAGTATTTT. Translating it yields CASSVTSAASTDTQYF.